The rows below give T cell receptor beta chains drawn from one sample of a study of identical twins. TCRdb independently ran MiXCR on the 5' RACE reads; one entry per CDR3 protein. The sample carries under 300,000 distinct CDR3 sequences, 5% to 7% recorded once. This sample also belongs to another study, concerning T cells expressing NK-cell markers.

The sequenced sample was CD8+ T cells sorted from blood. The receptors stem from a young woman in good health. Each CDR3 is given with its conserved first and last residue. D genes are given only for firm matches. A row's size may be missing; if present it is once, few, many or a size class.

CDR3aa | CDR3nt | d_gene | v_gene | abundance | j_gene
CASSGGTSIYYEQYF | TGTGCCAGCAGCGGAGGGACTAGTATTTACTACGAGCAGTACTTC | TRBD2 | TRBV7-8 | . | TRBJ2-7
CASSFVDRFINEQYF | TGTGCCAGCAGCTTCGTGGACAGGTTTATTAACGAGCAGTACTTC | TRBD1 | TRBV7-6 | . | TRBJ2-7
CASSQDTGKETQYF | TGCGCCAGCAGCCAAGATACCGGGAAAGAGACCCAGTACTTC | . | TRBV4-3 | few | TRBJ2-5
CASSLTAGSANTGELFF | TGTGCCAGCAGCTTAACCGCTGGAAGCGCGAACACCGGGGAGCTGTTTTTT | . | TRBV11-2 | . | TRBJ2-2
CASSLAAATNEKLFF | TGTGCCAGCAGCTTAGCGGCAGCAACTAATGAAAAACTGTTTTTT | . | TRBV7-2 | . | TRBJ1-4
CASSLTGPYTF | TGTGCCAGCAGTCTGACAGGACCCTACACCTTC | . | TRBV12-3/TRBV12-4 | many | TRBJ1-2
CASSWTGIEQYF | TGTGCCAGCAGCTGGACAGGGATCGAGCAGTACTTC | TRBD1 | TRBV11-2 | . | TRBJ2-7
CASSFFRSTDTQYF | TGTGCCAGCAGCTTTTTTCGCAGCACAGATACGCAGTATTTT | . | TRBV7-2 | few | TRBJ2-3
CASSFGDSNNQPQHF | TGTGCCAGCAGCTTCGGGGACAGCAACAATCAGCCCCAGCATTTT | TRBD1 | TRBV7-9 | many | TRBJ1-5
CASSPGQKNTEAFF | TGTGCCAGCAGTCCGGGACAGAAAAACACTGAAGCTTTCTTT | TRBD1 | TRBV27 | many | TRBJ1-1
CASSDQGMGEAFF | TGTGCCAGCAGTGATCAGGGGATGGGTGAAGCTTTCTTT | . | TRBV7-9 | . | TRBJ1-1
CACPGLSRYEQYF | TGTGCCTGCCCCGGTCTGAGCCGCTACGAGCAGTACTTC | . | TRBV30 | few | TRBJ2-7
CASSLPGGGTYEQYF | TGTGCCAGCAGCTTACCAGGGGGTGGCACCTACGAGCAGTACTTC | TRBD1 | TRBV7-9 | many | TRBJ2-7
CSARQGDEQYF | TGCAGTGCTAGACAGGGAGACGAGCAGTACTTC | . | TRBV20-1 | . | TRBJ2-7
CASSLTWGTEAFF | TGCGCCAGCAGCCTTACCTGGGGCACTGAAGCTTTCTTT | . | TRBV4-3 | . | TRBJ1-1
CASSKGGHRDHYNEQFF | TGTGCCAGCAGCAAAGGAGGGCACAGGGATCACTACAATGAGCAGTTCTTC | . | TRBV21-1 | few | TRBJ2-1
CSAIAALRYEQYF | TGCAGTGCTATTGCAGCTTTGAGGTACGAGCAGTACTTC | . | TRBV20-1 | few | TRBJ2-7
CASPGGNEQFF | TGTGCCAGCCCTGGAGGAAATGAGCAGTTCTTC | . | TRBV2 | . | TRBJ2-1
CASSLAGGLNNEQFF | TGTGCCAGCAGTTTAGCGGGGGGACTTAACAATGAGCAGTTCTTC | . | TRBV12-3/TRBV12-4 | few | TRBJ2-1
CASAEAGVYNEQFF | TGTGCCAGTGCCGAGGCGGGGGTCTACAATGAGCAGTTCTTC | TRBD2 | TRBV6-1 | few | TRBJ2-1
CASSLGPSGNNEQFF | TGTGCCAGCAGTTTGGGCCCAAGCGGGAACAATGAGCAGTTCTTC | TRBD2 | TRBV27 | . | TRBJ2-1
CASSTSPHEQYF | TGTGCCAGCTCGACTAGTCCCCACGAGCAGTACTTC | . | TRBV27 | few | TRBJ2-7
CASSLTPNEQFF | TGCGCCAGCAGCTTGACCCCCAATGAGCAGTTCTTC | . | TRBV5-1 | many | TRBJ2-1
CASSEQGTARYEQYF | TGTGCCAGCAGCGAACAGGGGACTGCTCGCTACGAGCAGTACTTC | . | TRBV6-2/TRBV6-3 | few | TRBJ2-7
CASSGFWFGELFF | TGTGCCAGCAGTGGGTTTTGGTTTGGGGAGCTGTTTTTT | . | TRBV6-1 | . | TRBJ2-2
CASSYSVTSGETQYF | TGTGCCAGCAGTTACTCGGTGACTAGCGGGGAGACCCAGTACTTC | TRBD2 | TRBV6-5 | few | TRBJ2-5
CASSIETDWQPQHF | TGTGCCAGTAGTATCGAGACCGACTGGCAGCCCCAGCATTTT | . | TRBV19 | . | TRBJ1-5
CASSHPGIDRPSTDTQYF | TGTGCCAGCAGCCACCCCGGGATAGACCGACCATCCACAGATACGCAGTATTTT | . | TRBV3-1 | . | TRBJ2-3
CASSQTLGKSSPNTGELFF | TGTGCCAGCAGCCAAACTTTGGGCAAGTCTAGCCCCAACACCGGGGAGCTGTTTTTT | . | TRBV14 | . | TRBJ2-2
CAIMGQGVADHSYEQYF | TGTGCCATCATGGGACAGGGGGTAGCGGACCACTCCTACGAGCAGTACTTC | TRBD1 | TRBV14 | . | TRBJ2-7
CASSSGENTEAFF | TGTGCCAGCAGTTCGGGGGAAAACACTGAAGCTTTCTTT | . | TRBV7-9 | . | TRBJ1-1
CASRPWSGINEQFF | TGTGCCAGCAGGCCTTGGTCAGGTATCAATGAGCAGTTCTTC | . | TRBV12-3/TRBV12-4 | few | TRBJ2-1
CASAGRLAGGYNEQFF | TGTGCCAGCGCGGGGCGTCTAGCGGGGGGATACAATGAGCAGTTCTTC | TRBD2 | TRBV2 | few | TRBJ2-1
CASSYPDQPQHF | TGTGCCAGCAGTTACCCTGATCAGCCCCAGCATTTT | . | TRBV6-5 | many | TRBJ1-5
CASSEGGRSSPLHF | TGTGCCAGCAGTGAAGGGGGTAGAAGCTCACCCCTCCACTTT | . | TRBV6-4 | . | TRBJ1-6
CASSSNPGYEQYF | TGTGCCAGCAGCTCTAACCCTGGGTACGAGCAGTACTTC | . | TRBV6-1 | few | TRBJ2-7
CASSLSGRGTQYF | TGTGCCAGCAGCCTGAGCGGGAGGGGTACGCAGTATTTT | TRBD2 | TRBV7-9 | many | TRBJ2-3
CASSFGGNLYGYTF | TGTGCCAGCAGTTTTGGGGGGAACTTGTATGGCTACACCTTC | . | TRBV12-3/TRBV12-4 | few | TRBJ1-2
CASSPRGGASDEQFF | TGTGCCAGCAGCCCTCGGGGCGGGGCGAGCGATGAGCAGTTCTTC | . | TRBV11-2 | . | TRBJ2-1
CASSSLVGETQYF | TGTGCCAGCAGTAGCCTCGTAGGGGAGACCCAGTACTTC | . | TRBV6-1 | few | TRBJ2-5
CATQQDPAGTGNEKLFF | TGCGCCACGCAGCAAGATCCCGCCGGGACAGGGAATGAAAAACTGTTTTTT | TRBD1 | TRBV4-2 | . | TRBJ1-4
CASSRQGNGYEQFF | TGTGCCAGCAGCCGCCAAGGGAACGGGTATGAGCAGTTCTTC | . | TRBV7-2 | . | TRBJ2-1
CASSYGPGRSTGELFF | TGTGCCAGCAGCTATGGGCCGGGTAGGTCCACCGGGGAGCTGTTTTTT | . | TRBV5-6 | many | TRBJ2-2
CASSYSGQNIQYF | TGTGCCAGCAGCTACTCGGGACAGAACATTCAGTACTTC | TRBD1 | TRBV7-9 | many | TRBJ2-4
CATTGSGSPLHF | TGTGCCACCACAGGGTCCGGTTCACCCCTCCACTTT | . | TRBV13 | . | TRBJ1-6
CASSQVPGTGNTIYF | TGCGCCAGCAGCCAAGTTCCGGGGACTGGAAACACCATATATTTT | . | TRBV4-1 | few | TRBJ1-3
CASSVAGEGYNEQFF | TGTGCCAGCAGTGTAGCGGGCGAAGGCTACAATGAGCAGTTCTTC | TRBD2 | TRBV12-3/TRBV12-4 | . | TRBJ2-1
CASSFQGQKIQETQYF | TGTGCCAGCAGTTTTCAGGGACAGAAAATCCAAGAGACCCAGTACTTC | TRBD1 | TRBV12-3/TRBV12-4 | few | TRBJ2-5
CASSPPGTISYEQYF | TGTGCCAGCAGCCCCCCCGGGACAATCTCCTACGAGCAGTACTTC | . | TRBV7-9 | many | TRBJ2-7
CASSPEGGMNEQFF | TGTGCCAGCAGTCCCGAGGGGGGTATGAATGAGCAGTTCTTC | . | TRBV6-1 | few | TRBJ2-1
CASRQAGEETQYF | TGCGCCAGCAGACAGGCCGGGGAGGAGACCCAGTACTTC | . | TRBV5-1 | few | TRBJ2-5
CASSLLARSYEQYF | TGTGCCAGCAGTTTACTCGCCAGGTCCTACGAGCAGTACTTC | . | TRBV27 | . | TRBJ2-7